A single sample gave rise to the 29 T cell receptor beta chains below, sequenced in a study of OX40 agonist ivuxolimab in advanced cancers. The data were produced by immunoSEQ multiplex PCR, yet TCRdb's version contains in-frame clones alone and is incomplete. The table shows around 93,000 clones, with approximately 87% occurring only once. The sample here was CD4+ or CD8+ T cells sorted from blood, taken in a trial of the OX40 agonist ivuxolimab. Receptors were obtained from an adult with an advanced solid tumor such as melanoma, head and neck, liver or kidney cancer.

This clone occurred once. V and J are TRBV9 and TRBJ2-4; D not resolved. Trimming removed 0 bases from V and 0 bases from J, with 7 bases in between. The length of the CDR3 is 15 residues. CDR1 and CDR2 (germline): SGDLS, YYNGEE. The DNA of the CDR3 is TGTGCCAGCAGCGTAGCGCTGTTAGCCAAAAACATTCAGTACTTC. This gives the protein CASSVALLAKNIQYF.

This chain connects TRBV2 to TRBJ2-7; 11 bases are shared with TRBD2. Germline V lookup: CDR1 SNHLY, CDR2 FYNNEI. The V and J ends lost 7 bases and 6 bases, in that order; junction bases with no gene match: 8. This CDR3 is 14 amino acids long. CDR3 nucleotides: TGTGCCAGCAATAAACTAGCGGGAGTTCTCGAGCAGTACTTC. Translating it yields CASNKLAGVLEQYF.

The CDR3 DNA follows: TGTGCCAGCAGTGCGATAGCCAAAAACATTCAGTACTTC. Translation: CASSAIAKNIQYF. This rearrangement joins TRBV2 to TRBJ2-4, with no clear D. V lost 4 bases to trimming and J lost 0 bases, with 4 bases between them. This CDR3 spans 13 amino acids. Germline V lookup: CDR1 SNHLY, CDR2 FYNNEI.

The CDR3 bases are TGTGCCAGCAGCCCGTACGGTAACAGGGCCACTGAAGCTTTCTTT. This codes for CASSPYGNRATEAFF. This chain connects TRBV14 to TRBJ1-1; possible D gene TRBD1, 6 bases. This CDR3 comprises 15 residues. The germline V gene encodes CDR1 SGHDN and CDR2 FVKESK. Trimming took 4 bases from V and 4 from J, leaving 16 bases between them.

J is TRBJ2-7 and V is TRBV5-1; a weak D match, TRBD2 (6 bases). V lost 0 bases, J lost 0 bases, and 7 bases lay in between. Germline loops: CDR1 SGHRS, CDR2 YFSETQ. The CDR3 totals 14 residues. The CDR3 loop reads CASSLGGTSYEQYF. The CDR3 bases are TGCGCCAGCAGCTTGGGCGGGACCTCCTACGAGCAGTACTTC.

The chain recombines TRBV18 with TRBJ2-7, with 9 bases identical to TRBD1. V was pared by 3 bases and J by 6 bases, with 9 bases of the junction left unmatched. Germline V gives CDR1 KGHSH, CDR2 LQKENI. CDR3 length equals 15 residues. The CDR3 region has the DNA TGTGCCAGCTCACCCTCGACAGGGGGTACTAGCGAGCAGTACTTC. It yields the protein CASSPSTGGTSEQYF.

The chain joins TRBV2 to TRBJ2-3; 8 positions match TRBD1. Germline trimming cut 4 bases from V and 2 bases from J; bases unmatched to any gene: 11. The CDR3 covers 17 residues. In germline, CDR1 is SNHLY, CDR2 FYNNEI. CDR3 sequence (DNA): TGTGCCAGCAGTGCCCGAGGGGCAGGGGGCAACACAGATACGCAGTATTTT. This gives the protein CASSARGAGGNTDTQYF.

This chain uses TRBV2 with TRBJ1-2; TRBD1 might be the D (5 bases). This CDR3 contains 13 residues. Germline V gives CDR1 SNHLY, CDR2 FYNNEI. V was shortened by 9 bases and J by 2 bases, with 13 bases between the two germline ends. This chain's CDR3 is CARTRGGNYGYTF. CDR3 coding DNA: TGTGCCAGAACCCGTGGGGGGAACTATGGCTACACCTTC.

The chain uses TRBV28 and TRBJ1-2; perhaps TRBD1 as D (5 bases). The CDR3 extends over 11 amino acids. Germline V gene lookup returns CDR1 MDHEN and CDR2 SYDVKM. Trimming pared 10 bases from V and 2 bases from J, leaving 8 bases between. The CDR3 loop is CAIQGNYGYTF. In nucleotides, the CDR3 is TGTGCCATCCAGGGAAACTATGGCTACACCTTC.

V and J are TRBV10-3 and TRBJ1-3, with a possible D match to TRBD1 (5 bases). V was cut by 3 bases and J by 0 bases, with 15 bases left in between. CDR1 ENHRY and CDR2 SYGVKD come from the germline V gene. The CDR3 spans 17 residues. The CDR3 protein is CAISDNGRASSGNTIYF. CDR3 bases: TGTGCCATCAGTGATAATGGCAGGGCGAGCTCTGGAAACACCATATATTTT.

The genes are TRBV19 and TRBJ1-5; the match to TRBD1 covers 10 bases. Trimming took 6 bases from V and 7 from J; bases not matched to a gene: 6. Looked up from germline, CDR1 is LNHDA and CDR2 is SQIVND (reference sequence). This CDR3 is built from 14 residues. CDR3 region: CASRGTGEGQPQHF. The CDR3 nucleotides are TGTGCCAGTAGGGGGACAGGGGAGGGACAGCCCCAGCATTTT.

The CDR3 sequence is CASSLVNTEAFF. In DNA, the CDR3 is TGTGCCAGCAGCTTAGTAAACACTGAAGCTTTCTTT. V usage is TRBV7-9 and J usage is TRBJ1-1; D gene uncertain. Looked up from germline, CDR1 is SEHNR and CDR2 is FQNEAQ (reference sequence). The CDR3 has 12 residues. V was clipped by 1 base and J by 2 bases, with 2 bases between them.

V and J are TRBV7-9 and TRBJ2-1; 7 bases align to TRBD2. With 2 bases clipped from V and 12 bases from J, the junction kept 7 bases outside the gene matches. CDR1 is SEHNR and CDR2 is FQNEAQ in the germline V gene (reference sequence). The CDR3 is 13 amino acids. The CDR3 is CASSLQRDTGQFF. The CDR3 DNA reads as TGTGCCAGCAGCTTACAGCGGGATACTGGGCAGTTCTTC. Looking up the rest from reference TRBV7-9 and TRBJ2-1 gives the full variable domain: DTGVSQNPRHKITKRGQNVTFRCDPISEHNRLYWYRQTLGQGPEFLTYFQNEAQLEKSRLLSDRFSAERPKGSFSTLEIQRTEQGDSAMYLCASSLQRDTGQFFGPGTRLTVL.

Turning to this clone: The sample contains more than one DNA sequence encoding this CDR3. The gene calls are TRBV30 and TRBJ1-1; the D gene is possibly TRBD1 (5 bases). V was cut by 3 bases and J by 1 base, with 9 bases left in between. The CDR3 has 13 amino acids. Per the germline V gene, CDR1 is GTSNPN and CDR2 is SVGIG (reference sequence). The CDR3 reads CAWSLQGNTEAFF. The DNA of the CDR3 is TGTGCCTGGAGCCTCCAGGGGAACACTGAAGCTTTCTTT. Full variable domain (missing parts from reference TRBV30 and TRBJ1-1): SQTIHQWPATLVQPVGSPLSLECTVEGTSNPNLYWYRQAAGRGLQLLFYSVGIGQISSEVPQNLSASRPQDRQFILSSKKLLLSDSGFYLCAWSLQGNTEAFFGQGTRLTVV.

The V call is TRBV18, the J call TRBJ2-1; 9 bases are a match to TRBD2. Per germline, CDR1 KGHSH and CDR2 LQKENI. The V and J ends lost 4 bases and 8 bases, in that order; junction bases with no gene match: 6. The CDR3 sequence is 14 residues long. Here the CDR3 reads CASSLTVAGDEQFF. The CDR3 bases are TGTGCCAGCTCACTTACCGTAGCGGGAGATGAGCAGTTCTTC. The variable domain in full, completed from reference TRBV18 and TRBJ2-1, reads NAGVMQNPRHLVRRRGQEARLRCSPMKGHSHVYWYRQLPEEGLKFMVYLQKENIIDESGMPKERFSAEFPKEGPSILRIQQVVRGDSAAYFCASSLTVAGDEQFFGPGTRLTVL.

The chain links TRBV7-3 to TRBJ1-6; D may be TRBD1 (5 bases). Germline-derived CDR1 and CDR2 are SGHTA and FQGTGA. V was pared by 5 bases and J by 2 bases, with 13 bases between. The CDR3 is made up of 16 amino acids. The CDR3 is CASSTLRDPYNSPLHF. DNA of the CDR3: TGTGCCAGCAGCACCCTCAGGGACCCCTATAATTCACCCCTCCACTTT.

The CDR3 reads CASSESTSGGTDTQYF. CDR3 bases: TGCGCCAGCAGTGAGTCGACTAGCGGGGGCACAGATACGCAGTATTTT. This chain connects TRBV10-1 to TRBJ2-3; 11 nucleotides line up with TRBD2. J gave up 1 base and V 0 bases, and 0 bases lay outside the gene matches. CDR3 length: 16 amino acids. Germline-derived CDR1 and CDR2 are WNHNN and SYGVQD (reference sequence).

The chain combines TRBV30 with TRBJ1-4, with D perhaps matching TRBD1 (5 bases). This CDR3 is 14 amino acids long. Germline V gene data show CDR1 as GTSNPN and CDR2 as SVGIG (reference sequence). V shed 1 base and J shed 1 base, with 7 bases lying between them. The CDR3 spells CAWSAGLTNEKLFF. The CDR3 DNA sequence: TGTGCCTGGAGTGCAGGGTTAACTAATGAAAAACTGTTTTTT.

The count of this clone is one. The V and J genes are TRBV4-3 and TRBJ1-5; D is unclear. The V end lost 0 bases, the J end lost 4 bases, and 7 bases lay between the germline ends. The length of the CDR3 is 14 residues. Per germline, CDR1 LGHNA and CDR2 YSLEER. The DNA for the CDR3 is TGCGCCAGCAGCCAAGATCTAGGGAATCAGCCCCAGCATTTT. Translated: CASSQDLGNQPQHF.

The genes are TRBV6-5 and TRBJ2-7; 9 nucleotides line up with TRBD2. The CDR3 length is 13 residues. Germline CDR1 and CDR2: MNHEY and SVGAGI. The V segment lost 2 bases and the J segment 10 bases; nucleotides outside the gene matches: 6. The CDR3 spells CASSYGGGAGQYF. The CDR3 coding sequence is TGTGCCAGCAGTTACGGCGGGGGGGCGGGTCAGTACTTC.

This clone was counted between two and nine times. CDR3 region: CASSETRAPNQPQHF. The CDR3 nucleotides are TGTGCCAGCAGTGAAACACGGGCCCCAAATCAGCCCCAGCATTTT. The chain links TRBV6-1 to TRBJ1-5; no clear D. The CDR3 runs to 15 residues. The germline V gene has CDR1 MNHNS and CDR2 SASEGT. The V end was cut by 2 bases, the J end by 4 bases, with 12 bases between.

The chain couples TRBV7-2 to TRBJ2-3; the D is unclear. The germline CDR1 and CDR2 sequences are SGHTA and FQGNSA. The CDR3 spans 12 residues. V was pared by 2 bases and J by 4 bases, with 4 bases between. The CDR3: CASSLPPDTQYF. CDR3 sequence (DNA): TGTGCCAGCAGCTTACCCCCAGATACGCAGTATTTT.

V is TRBV5-1 and J is TRBJ2-7; tentatively, D is TRBD1 (6 bases). The length of the CDR3 is 12 residues. Germline V gene data show CDR1 as SGHRS and CDR2 as YFSETQ. V was cut by 0 bases and J by 5 bases, with 6 bases left in between. This CDR3 reads CASSLDRDEQYF. For the CDR3, the DNA is TGCGCCAGCAGCTTGGACAGGGACGAGCAGTACTTC.

The chain recombines TRBV11-2 with TRBJ2-2, with unresolved D. This CDR3 has 16 amino acids. V gave up 2 bases and J gave up 0 bases, with 10 bases separating them. CDR1 is SGHAT and CDR2 is FQNNGV in the germline V gene. CDR3 DNA sequence: TGTGCCAGCAGCTTACACCCTTCGACGAACACCGGGGAGCTGTTTTTT. Translation: CASSLHPSTNTGELFF.

The rearrangement uses TRBV5-1 and TRBJ1-2; D perhaps matches TRBD1 (6 bases). Looked up from germline, CDR1 is SGHRS and CDR2 is YFSETQ. Trimming removed 5 bases from V and 0 bases from J, with 14 bases in between. The CDR3 has 15 amino acids. The CDR3 is CASSYSRGSNYGYTF. CDR3 bases: TGCGCCAGCAGTTATAGCAGGGGCTCTAACTATGGCTACACCTTC. Filled out from reference TRBV5-1 and TRBJ1-2, the complete variable domain reads KAGVTQTPRYLIKTRGQQVTLSCSPISGHRSVSWYQQTPGQGLQFLFEYFSETQRNKGNFPGRFSGRQFSNSRSEMNVSTLELGDSALYLCASSYSRGSNYGYTFGSGTRLTVV.

This chain joins TRBV6-5 and TRBJ2-7; 7 bases are shared with TRBD2. The CDR3 is 15 residues long. Germline assignment: CDR1 MNHEY and CDR2 SVGAGI. V lost 8 bases to trimming and J lost 0 bases; unmatched junction nucleotides: 10. This CDR3 is CASYTPGGSSYEQYF. DNA of the CDR3: TGTGCCAGCTATACTCCGGGAGGAAGCTCCTACGAGCAGTACTTC.

The chain combines TRBV30 with TRBJ2-6, with 7 bases identical to TRBD2. CDR1 is GTSNPN, CDR2 SVGIG, per germline (reference sequence). V dropped 8 bases and J dropped 0; count of bases not matched to a gene: 1. The CDR3 consists of 13 residues. The CDR3 DNA follows: TGTGCCCGGGAGGTCTCTGGGGCCAACGTCCTGACTTTC. It codes for CAREVSGANVLTF.

This clone is classed as medium-sized (0.01 to 0.1%). This sequence joins TRBV28 and TRBJ1-2; D remains unclear. The CDR3 sequence is 12 residues long. Per germline, CDR1 MDHEN and CDR2 SYDVKM. The chain's CDR3 is CATDRIRYGYTF. The CDR3 DNA follows: TGTGCTACAGACCGAATTAGGTATGGCTACACCTTC.

J is TRBJ1-6 and V is TRBV6-5; weak D call: TRBD1 (5 bases). Germline V gene data show CDR1 as MNHEY and CDR2 as SVGAGI. Trimming pared 5 bases from V and 13 bases from J, leaving 9 bases between. CDR3 length: 11 amino acids. The CDR3 loop reads CASSTRDPLHF. DNA of the CDR3: TGTGCCAGCAGTACCCGGGACCCCCTCCACTTT.